These 32 T cell receptor beta chains originate from one sample sequenced in a study of blood T cell repertoires in COVID-19. Assay used: immunoSEQ multiplex PCR; TCRdb lists only in-frame clones, some missing. The table has 250,000 to 350,000 clones, approximately 84% seen once; the top ten hold approximately 2.2%. Sequencing input: peripheral blood. All receptors derive from a woman in her 30s who had recovered from COVID-19.

For this clone: Distinct nucleotide sequences in the sample also encode this CDR3. The CDR3 DNA follows: TGTGCCAGCAGCCCTCCGGGACAGGGGACCTACGAGCAGTACTTC. Its protein is CASSPPGQGTYEQYF. The rearrangement uses TRBV7-9 and TRBJ2-7; 10 nucleotides align to TRBD1. V trimming: 5 bases; J trimming: 2 bases; junction bases outside the gene matches: 6. The CDR3 has 15 residues. Germline V lookup: CDR1 SEHNR, CDR2 FQNEAQ (reference sequence).

The J gene is TRBJ1-4, the V gene TRBV7-2; 8 bases map to TRBD1. With V trimmed by 3 bases and J by 5 bases, 5 bases remained unmatched. The CDR3 extends over 15 amino acids. Germline V gene data show CDR1 as SGHTA and CDR2 as FQGNSA. This chain's CDR3 is CASSFEQGVNEKLFF. The CDR3, as DNA: TGTGCCAGCAGCTTCGAACAGGGGGTCAATGAAAAACTGTTTTTT.

The chain has TRBV7-2 and TRBJ2-1; 8 positions agree with TRBD2. This CDR3 contains 15 residues. With V trimmed by 5 bases and J by 6 bases, 9 bases remained unmatched. Germline V CDR1 and CDR2: SGHTA, FQGNSA. The CDR3 nucleotides are TGTGCCAGCAGCGTCTGGACTAGCTCGGGCAATGAGCAGTTCTTC. Residues: CASSVWTSSGNEQFF. Using reference TRBV7-2 and TRBJ2-1 for the parts outside the CDR3, the full variable domain is GAGVSQSPSNKVTEKGKDVELRCDPISGHTALYWYRQSLGQGLEFLIYFQGNSAPDKSGLPSDRFSAERTGGSVSTLTIQRTQQEDSAVYLCASSVWTSSGNEQFFGPGTRLTVL.

This chain links TRBV11-2 with TRBJ2-3, with 8 bases that match TRBD1. The CDR3 covers 16 residues. Trimming removed 5 bases from V and 2 bases from J; junction bases left unmatched: 9. The V gene's germline CDR1 is SGHAT and CDR2 FQNNGV. CDR3 residues: CASSLTGGGLTDTQYF. CDR3 coding DNA: TGTGCCAGCAGCCTAACAGGGGGTGGACTCACAGATACGCAGTATTTT.

The chain has TRBV27 and TRBJ1-2, with TRBD1 as a possible D gene (6 bases). Germline V lookup: CDR1 MNHEY, CDR2 SMNVEV (reference sequence). Trimming took off 2 bases at V and 7 bases at J, with 11 bases between the two ends. The CDR3 consists of 13 residues. CDR3 DNA: TGTGCCAGCAGTTTAATTATGGGGGCTGGCTACACCTTC. Translating gives CASSLIMGAGYTF.

This clone was detected once. The V call is TRBV7-2, the J call TRBJ2-1; TRBD2 aligns across 10 bases. V lost 5 bases and J lost 9; bases outside the gene matches: 7. This CDR3 is built from 14 residues. Germline CDR1 is SGHTA and CDR2 is FQGNSA. The CDR3, as DNA: TGTGCCAGCAGCCCAACGGGACTAGCGCCTGAGCAGTTCTTC. Protein product: CASSPTGLAPEQFF. Full variable domain (remainder filled in from reference TRBV7-2 and TRBJ2-1): GAGVSQSPSNKVTEKGKDVELRCDPISGHTALYWYRQSLGQGLEFLIYFQGNSAPDKSGLPSDRFSAERTGGSVSTLTIQRTQQEDSAVYLCASSPTGLAPEQFFGPGTRLTVL.

The chain couples TRBV2 to TRBJ2-5; maybe TRBD1 (6 bases). Germline CDR1 reads SNHLY; CDR2 reads FYNNEI. The V and J ends lost 7 bases and 5 bases respectively, with 14 bases between them. This CDR3 comprises 13 residues. CDR3 sequence: CASTTGLGETQYF. CDR3 sequence (DNA): TGTGCCAGCACGACAGGCCTGGGGGAGACCCAGTACTTC.

This rearrangement joins TRBV2 to TRBJ1-2; D may be TRBD1 (5 bases). From germline, CDR1 is SNHLY and CDR2 FYNNEI. Trimming left V 3 bases short and J 4 bases short, with 9 bases between. CDR3 length equals 13 residues. This CDR3 reads CASSEGLSYGYTF. The CDR3 bases are TGTGCCAGCAGTGAGGGACTGAGCTATGGCTACACCTTC.

The J gene is TRBJ1-5, the V gene TRBV2; D is undetermined. The CDR3 runs to 13 residues. The germline V gene has CDR1 SNHLY and CDR2 FYNNEI. The ends were cut back, 3 bases at V and 7 bases at J, with 10 bases in the middle. CDR3 sequence reads: CASSDQPGQPQHF. CDR3 coding DNA: TGTGCCAGCAGTGACCAACCAGGACAGCCCCAGCATTTT. The variable domain in full, completed from reference TRBV2 and TRBJ1-5, reads EPEVTQTPSHQVTQMGQEVILRCVPISNHLYFYWYRQILGQKVEFLVSFYNNEISEKSEIFDDQFSVERPDGSNFTLKIRSTKLEDSAMYFCASSDQPGQPQHFGDGTRLSIL.

This rearrangement joins TRBV5-1 to TRBJ1-3, with a tentative D call TRBD1 (5 bases). The germline V gene encodes CDR1 SGHRS and CDR2 YFSETQ. The V gene lost 6 bases and the J gene lost 2 bases, with 21 bases spanning the gap. This CDR3 is 17 amino acids long. The CDR3: CASKGQGTQWTGNTIYF. As DNA, the CDR3 is TGCGCCAGCAAGGGGCAGGGTACTCAATGGACTGGAAACACCATATATTTT. The full variable domain, with the rest looked up from reference TRBV5-1 and TRBJ1-3, is KAGVTQTPRYLIKTRGQQVTLSCSPISGHRSVSWYQQTPGQGLQFLFEYFSETQRNKGNFPGRFSGRQFSNSRSEMNVSTLELGDSALYLCASKGQGTQWTGNTIYFGEGSWLTVV.

The genes are TRBV7-6 and TRBJ2-2; maybe TRBD2 (6 bases). V was pared by 6 bases and J by 7 bases, with 6 bases between. Per the germline V gene, CDR1 is SGHVS and CDR2 is FNYEAQ. This CDR3 spans 11 amino acids. The CDR3 coding sequence is TGTGCCAGCAGGACTAGCGGGGAGCTGTTTTTT. Amino acid sequence: CASRTSGELFF. Full variable domain (remainder filled in from reference TRBV7-6 and TRBJ2-2): GAGVSQSPRYKVTKRGQDVALRCDPISGHVSLYWYRQALGQGPEFLTYFNYEAQQDKSGLPNDRFSAERPEGSISTLTIQRTEQRDSAMYRCASRTSGELFFGEGSRLTVL.

The chain has TRBV6-1 and TRBJ1-5; D gene ambiguous. The germline V gene encodes CDR1 MNHNS and CDR2 SASEGT. CDR3 length: 11 amino acids. The ends were cut back, 3 bases at V and 6 bases at J, with 3 bases in the middle. Here the CDR3 reads CASSESQPQHF. CDR3 DNA: TGTGCCAGCAGTGAGAGTCAGCCCCAGCATTTT.

This chain connects TRBV7-2 to TRBJ2-3, with 12 nucleotides matching TRBD2. The CDR3 is 15 amino acids. Germline CDR1 reads SGHTA; CDR2 reads FQGNSA. Trimming cost V 5 bases and J 4 bases; bases outside gene matches: 4. CDR3 sequence (DNA): TGTGCCAGCAGCGCCCGACTAGCGGGAGCAGATACGCAGTATTTT. This codes for CASSARLAGADTQYF.

CDR3 loop: CASSPPTSGSSSYEQYF. CDR3 bases: TGTGCCAGCTCACCACCCACTAGCGGGTCGAGCTCCTACGAGCAGTACTTC. V gene TRBV18 combines with J gene TRBJ2-7, with 9 positions matching TRBD2. In germline, CDR1 is KGHSH, CDR2 LQKENI. With 0 bases clipped from V and 0 bases from J, the junction kept 6 bases outside the gene matches. CDR3 length: 17 residues.

The V call is TRBV19, the J call TRBJ2-7, with 8 nucleotides matching TRBD2. The V gene's germline CDR1 is LNHDA and CDR2 SQIVND (reference sequence). V lost 1 base to trimming and J lost 2 bases; unmatched junction nucleotides: 1. The CDR3 extends over 14 amino acids. DNA for the CDR3: TGTGCCAGTAGTATAGCGGGACTAGCCTACGAGCAGTACTTC. Protein: CASSIAGLAYEQYF. The variable domain in full, with the rest retrieved from reference TRBV19 and TRBJ2-7, is DGGITQSPKYLFRKEGQNVTLSCEQNLNHDAMYWYRQDPGQGLRLIYYSQIVNDFQKGDIAEGYSVSREKKESFPLTVTSAQKNPTAFYLCASSIAGLAYEQYFGPGTRLTVT.

This clone was recorded a few times. J is TRBJ2-7 and V is TRBV28, with 7 positions matching TRBD1. In germline, CDR1 is MDHEN, CDR2 SYDVKM. Germline trimming cut 8 bases from V and 1 base from J; bases unmatched to any gene: 11. The CDR3 has 15 amino acids. As DNA, the CDR3 is TGTGCCAGCTCCTATCTCAGGGGGAATTCCTACGAGCAGTACTTC. Translated: CASSYLRGNSYEQYF.

This clone came up a few times. This chain links TRBV6-5 with TRBJ1-2; 8 nucleotides align to TRBD1. CDR3 length: 14 amino acids. The V gene end was trimmed by 0 bases and the J gene end by 10 bases; junction bases not matched to a gene: 7. Germline V lookup: CDR1 MNHEY, CDR2 SVGAGI. The CDR3 here is CASSYSGQGTYYTF. As DNA, the CDR3 is TGTGCCAGCAGTTACTCCGGACAGGGCACATACTACACCTTC.

The chain has TRBV5-4 and TRBJ2-7; 12 bases are shared with TRBD2. The germline CDR1 and CDR2 sequences are SGHNT and YYREEE (reference sequence). The CDR3 spans 15 residues. J gave up 5 bases and V 3 bases, and 6 bases lay outside the gene matches. This chain's CDR3 is CASSYPSGRANEQYF. The DNA of the CDR3 is TGTGCCAGCAGCTATCCTAGCGGGAGGGCGAACGAGCAGTACTTC.

The chain combines TRBV5-6 with TRBJ1-1; no clear D. CDR1 and CDR2 (germline): SGHDT, YYEEEE. The germline V and J ends were trimmed by 0 bases and 6 bases, with 12 bases remaining between them. The CDR3 extends over 14 amino acids. CDR3 bases: TGTGCCAGCAGCTTGGGGCACCCGGGAGCTGAAGCTTTCTTT. Residues: CASSLGHPGAEAFF. The full variable domain, rest sourced from reference TRBV5-6 and TRBJ1-1, is DAGVTQSPTHLIKTRGQQVTLRCSPKSGHDTVSWYQQALGQGPQFIFQYYEEEERQRGNFPDRFSGHQFPNYSSELNVNALLLGDSALYLCASSLGHPGAEAFFGQGTRLTVV.

This chain uses TRBV29-1 with TRBJ2-1, with a possible D match to TRBD1 (6 bases). The CDR3 length is 13 residues. Germline V lookup: CDR1 SQVTM, CDR2 ANQGSEA. Trimming took off 5 bases at V and 0 bases at J, with 8 bases between the two ends. CDR3 protein: CSVTGSSYNEQFF. DNA for the CDR3: TGCAGCGTTACAGGGAGCTCCTACAATGAGCAGTTCTTC.

This chain links TRBV29-1 with TRBJ1-5; 7 bases line up with TRBD1. Germline-derived CDR1 and CDR2 are SQVTM and ANQGSEA. The ends lost 6 bases at V and 5 bases at J; junction bases unmatched: 7. The length of the CDR3 is 13 residues. The CDR3 region is CSVTTGVDQPQHF. Here the CDR3 DNA reads TGCAGCGTGACAACAGGGGTTGATCAGCCCCAGCATTTT.

The chain carries TRBV30 and TRBJ2-3; 7 bases are a match to TRBD2. The CDR3 consists of 14 residues. J lost 4 bases, V lost 2 bases, and 6 bases had no gene match. CDR1 is GTSNPN and CDR2 is SVGIG in the germline V gene (reference sequence). The CDR3 sequence is CAWSRGGEADTQYF. The CDR3, as DNA: TGTGCCTGGAGTCGGGGAGGGGAGGCAGATACGCAGTATTTT.

This clone has ten or more counts. The J gene is TRBJ1-2, the V gene TRBV27; D may be TRBD1 (5 bases). Per germline, CDR1 MNHEY and CDR2 SMNVEV (reference sequence). The CDR3 covers 14 residues. Between the trimmed V and J ends, which lost 7 bases and 2 bases, there was a span of 14 bases. CDR3 residues: CASTPIGGNYGYTF. CDR3 nucleotide sequence: TGTGCCAGCACCCCTATCGGGGGGAACTATGGCTACACCTTC.

This chain links TRBV28 with TRBJ1-2; 11 bases match TRBD1. The CDR3 extends over 13 amino acids. V dropped 7 bases and J dropped 8; count of bases not matched to a gene: 6. In germline, CDR1 is MDHEN, CDR2 SYDVKM. CDR3 DNA: TGTGCCAGCACCTGGGACAGGGGGGGCGGCTACACCTTC. Amino acids: CASTWDRGGGYTF.

J is TRBJ2-5 and V is TRBV27; D gene ambiguous. V lost 2 bases and J 3 bases, leaving 13 bases between the germline ends. Germline V gene sequence: CDR1 MNHEY, CDR2 SMNVEV (reference sequence). The CDR3 totals 15 residues. CDR3 DNA sequence: TGTGCCAGCAGTTTAAGGCAAAGAGGCAAAGAGACCCAGTACTTC. Translated, it gives CASSLRQRGKETQYF.

This chain uses TRBV5-1 with TRBJ1-1; D is possibly TRBD1 (5 bases). Trimming left V 0 bases short and J 4 bases short, with 13 bases between. CDR1 is SGHRS and CDR2 is YFSETQ in the germline V gene. The CDR3 sequence is 15 residues long. CDR3 in DNA: TGCGCCAGCAGCTTGGGCGGGCAGGGAGGCACTGAAGCTTTCTTT. Residues: CASSLGGQGGTEAFF.

The rearrangement links TRBV5-1 to TRBJ2-1; weak D call: TRBD1 (5 bases). The CDR3 spans 15 residues. Trimming removed 1 base from V and 6 bases from J, with 14 bases in between. Germline values: CDR1 SGHRS, CDR2 YFSETQ. CDR3 residues: CASSLFGQGLNEQFF. The CDR3 DNA sequence: TGCGCCAGCAGCTTGTTCGGGCAGGGCCTCAATGAGCAGTTCTTC.

This clone showed up just once. The gene calls are TRBV6-5 and TRBJ2-2; 7 nucleotides line up with TRBD2. V was clipped by 8 bases and J by 7 bases; unmatched bases: 1. The germline gives CDR1 MNHEY, CDR2 SVGAGI. The CDR3 has 11 amino acids. CDR3 in DNA: TGTGCCAGCGGGAGGGGCGGGGAGCTGTTTTTT. Its protein is CASGRGGELFF.

This chain connects TRBV11-1 to TRBJ2-1; D remains unclear. The CDR3 is 13 amino acids. The germline V gene encodes CDR1 SGHAT and CDR2 FQDESV (reference sequence). V dropped 8 bases and J dropped 9 bases, with 17 bases sitting between them. The CDR3 DNA reads TGTGCCAGCTCCTACCCCTCAGCGATTGAGCAGTTCTTC. Protein: CASSYPSAIEQFF.

In DNA form, the CDR3 reads TGTGCCAGCAGCAGTCCGTCCGGAAACACCATATATTTT. Protein product: CASSSPSGNTIYF. The V and J genes are TRBV2 and TRBJ1-3; D not certain. Germline assignment: CDR1 SNHLY and CDR2 FYNNEI. V dropped 6 bases and J dropped 4 bases, with 10 bases sitting between them. The CDR3 consists of 13 residues.

The V and J genes are TRBV3-1 (or the pseudogene TRBV3-2) and TRBJ1-1; D may be TRBD1 (6 bases). Germline V CDR1 and CDR2: LGHDT, YNNKEL (reference sequence). The CDR3 runs to 15 residues. Between the trimmed V and J ends, which lost 5 bases and 0 bases, there was a span of 13 bases. The chain's CDR3 is CASSNTDRLNTEAFF. In DNA form, the CDR3 reads TGTGCCAGCAGCAATACTGACAGGCTGAACACTGAAGCTTTCTTT.

CDR3 nucleotides: TGTGCCAGTAGTCGGGGGGGCCTGGGTGAAGCTTTCTTT. As protein: CASSRGGLGEAFF. V and J are TRBV19 and TRBJ1-1; tentatively, D is TRBD1 (6 bases). Germline V gives CDR1 LNHDA, CDR2 SQIVND (reference sequence). This CDR3 comprises 13 residues. Trimming took off 5 bases at V and 7 bases at J, with 14 bases between the two ends.